This TCR beta chain was identified in a study of blood T cell repertoires in COVID-19. Across the study: PBMCs, B-cell-depleted T cells, or T cells were the source of the cDNA or gDNA that made up the material.

Study processing details: Reference gene primer amplification yielded estimated nucleated cell counts. This table comes from immunoSEQ multiplex PCR, and its TCRdb copy is limited to in-frame clones, with some not included. The V and J calls and clone size were taken over from that table, and D and trimming were inferred from the DNA. The data show about 140,000 clones, about 86% seen once. The length of the CDR3 is 13 residues. In germline, CDR1 is SEHNR, CDR2 FQNEAQ (reference sequence). Trimming removed 1 base from V and 5 bases from J, with 8 bases in between. The sequence derives from a woman aged 55-69 years with acute or convalescent COVID-19. Sequencing used peripheral blood. V is TRBV7-9 and J is TRBJ2-5; no definite D call. CDR3 region: CASSLDGLETQYF. Here the CDR3 DNA reads TGTGCCAGCAGCTTAGACGGTCTGGAGACCCAGTACTTC. The full variable domain, in which reference TRBV7-9 and TRBJ2-5 provide the parts outside the CDR3, is DTGVSQNPRHKITKRGQNVTFRCDPISEHNRLYWYRQTLGQGPEFLTYFQNEAQLEKSRLLSDRFSAERPKGSFSTLEIQRTEQGDSAMYLCASSLDGLETQYFGPGTRLLVL.